This passage covers 20 T cell receptor beta chains from one sample sequenced in a study of human T cells and chemical hapten exposure. Stated time point: patch test 3, about 24 weeks after DPC sensitization. Treatment indicated: therapeutic diphenylcyclopropenone sensitization with weekly scalp DPC. TCRdb fed the RACE reads into MiXCR, producing one record per CDR3 protein. The data hold over 100,000 distinct CDR3 sequences, with approximately 10% observed a single time. The starting material was whole blood, obtained in connection with sensitization to the hapten diphenylcyclopropenone (DPC). Receptor source: a woman in her forties or fifties with alopecia areata. Some clones in this sample may be carry-over from other donors' samples.

Remarks on this clonotype: A much more abundant neighbour one base away suggests this may be a read error. In this CDR3 the conserved last residue, phenylalanine or tryptophan, is missing, so a read error is likely. The CDR3 DNA follows: TGTGCCAGCAGCTTCGACGAGCAGTACTAC. Translation: CASSFDEQYY. The chain recombines TRBV11-2 with TRBJ2-7; no clear D gene. Germline CDR1 and CDR2: SGHAT and FQNNGV. This CDR3 is 10 amino acids long. With 3 bases removed from V and 5 bases from J, the gap between germline ends came to 2 bases.

The rearrangement joins TRBV12-3 or TRBV12-4 to TRBJ2-7; 10 bases align to TRBD1. Trimming cost V 7 bases and J 6 bases; bases outside gene matches: 12. This CDR3 has 15 amino acids. The CDR3, as DNA: TGTGCCAGCACCCAGGAGGGGACAGGGGCCCGCGAGCAGTACTTC. This translates into CASTQEGTGAREQYF.

This clonotype was seen a handful of times. The chain has TRBV6-6 and TRBJ2-7, with 8 bases that match TRBD2. This CDR3 region has 14 residues. Germline V gene sequence: CDR1 MNHNY, CDR2 SVGAGI (reference sequence). The V and J ends lost 6 bases and 4 bases, in that order; junction bases with no gene match: 8. The CDR3 coding sequence is TGTGCCAGCAGCCCCGGGGGGGGTAGGTACGAGCAGTACTTC. Translating it yields CASSPGGGRYEQYF.

Ten or more counts support this clonotype. The chain joins TRBV13 to TRBJ2-7; D is tentatively TRBD1 or TRBD2 (6 bases each). Germline CDR1 and CDR2: PRHDT and FYEKMQ (reference sequence). CDR3 size: 13 residues. The V and J ends lost 11 bases and 4 bases respectively, with 18 bases between them. CDR3: CASQRRGEYEQYF. In nucleotides, the CDR3 is TGTGCCTCCCAAAGGAGGGGGGAGTACGAGCAGTACTTC. Looking up the rest from reference TRBV13 and TRBJ2-7 gives the full variable domain: AAGVIQSPRHLIKEKRETATLKCYPIPRHDTVYWYQQGPGQDPQFLISFYEKMQSDKGSIPDRFSAQQFSDYHSELNMSSLELGDSALYFCASQRRGEYEQYFGPGTRLTVT.

V is TRBV20-1 and J is TRBJ2-1; a weak D match, TRBD2 (6 bases). The V gene's germline CDR1 is DFQATT and CDR2 SNEGSKA (reference sequence). There are 17 residues in the CDR3. V lost 6 bases and J lost 1, with 22 bases in between. The CDR3: CSAKGGAELESYNEQFF. In nucleotides, the CDR3 is TGCAGTGCCAAGGGAGGAGCGGAGCTAGAATCCTACAATGAGCAGTTCTTC.

This clonotype was detected once. The rearrangement links TRBV27 to TRBJ1-5; 7 bases line up with TRBD1. This CDR3 contains 13 residues. Germline loops: CDR1 MNHEY, CDR2 SMNVEV (reference sequence). V lost 5 bases to trimming and J lost 5 bases; unmatched junction nucleotides: 3. As DNA, the CDR3 is TGTGCCAGCAGTGTCGGGACAGATCAGCCCCAGCATTTT. Translating it yields CASSVGTDQPQHF.

The V and J genes are TRBV11-2 and TRBJ1-6; tentative D call: TRBD1 (6 bases). V was pared by 6 bases and J by 7 bases, with 19 bases between. This CDR3 has 16 residues. Germline V gene lookup returns CDR1 SGHAT and CDR2 FQNNGV. The CDR3 is CASRALGRDTNSPLHF. Written as DNA, the CDR3 is TGTGCCAGCAGAGCCTTAGGCCGGGACACCAATTCACCCCTCCACTTT.

The rearrangement links TRBV19 to TRBJ1-2, with D unresolved. The CDR3 consists of 11 residues. CDR1 LNHDA and CDR2 SQIVND come from the germline V gene (reference sequence). With 3 bases removed from V and 6 bases from J, the gap between germline ends came to 5 bases. In nucleotides, the CDR3 is TGTGCCAGTAGTATTGGGGATGGCTACACCTTC. Translating it yields CASSIGDGYTF.

This clonotype was detected only a few times. J is TRBJ2-5 and V is TRBV20-1; tentative D call: TRBD2 (6 bases). V was cut by 4 bases and J by 6 bases, with 12 bases left in between. Germline-derived CDR1 and CDR2 are DFQATT and SNEGSKA (reference sequence). This CDR3 has 12 residues. The CDR3 reads CSAKEGSQTQYF. CDR3 sequence (DNA): TGCAGTGCTAAGGAGGGTAGTCAGACCCAGTACTTC.

This clonotype was counted between two and nine times. The chain has TRBV2 and TRBJ2-3, with TRBD2 identical over 13 bases. The germline gives CDR1 SNHLY, CDR2 FYNNEI. This CDR3 spans 17 amino acids. V dropped 7 bases and J dropped 0; count of bases not matched to a gene: 7. For the CDR3, the DNA is TGTGCCAGCACCGGACTAGCGGGGGTCCCTAGCACAGATACGCAGTATTTT. Protein product: CASTGLAGVPSTDTQYF.

This clonotype was seen ten or more times. The CDR3 coding sequence is TGTGCCAGCAGTTGGACTAGCGGATCCTACGAGCAGTACTTC. As protein: CASSWTSGSYEQYF. This chain links TRBV27 with TRBJ2-7, with 10 bases fitting TRBD2. The CDR3 extends over 14 amino acids. CDR1 and CDR2 (germline): MNHEY, SMNVEV (reference sequence). The V and J ends lost 4 bases and 1 base, in that order; junction bases with no gene match: 1.

V is TRBV25-1 and J is TRBJ2-7; 7 bases line up with TRBD2. The V gene's germline CDR1 is MGHDK and CDR2 SYGVNS. J lost 6 bases, V lost 4 bases, and 6 bases had no gene match. The length of the CDR3 is 13 residues. The chain's CDR3 is CASSGLGGVEQYF. The DNA for the CDR3 is TGTGCCAGCAGTGGGCTGGGGGGGGTCGAGCAGTACTTC.

This clonotype turned up a few times. The chain uses TRBV4-1 and TRBJ1-2; the D is unclear. Germline CDR1 is MGHRA and CDR2 is YSYEKL. The CDR3 is made up of 15 amino acids. Between the trimmed V and J ends, which lost 7 bases and 4 bases, there was a span of 19 bases. CDR3 residues: CASTEEARNPYGYTF. CDR3 nucleotide sequence: TGCGCCAGCACCGAAGAGGCAAGGAACCCCTATGGCTACACCTTC.

The J gene is TRBJ1-4, the V gene TRBV7-9, with D maybe TRBD1 (5 bases). CDR3 length: 14 amino acids. Germline values: CDR1 SEHNR, CDR2 FQNEAQ (reference sequence). V dropped 6 bases and J dropped 7 bases, with 15 bases sitting between them. CDR3 nucleotide sequence: TGTGCCAGCAGTCGAGGGGTGACGGCTGAAAAACTGTTTTTT. This gives the protein CASSRGVTAEKLFF.

DNA for the CDR3: TGTGCCAGCATAGGACTAGCGGGAGATCGATGGAATGAGCAGTTCTTC. Amino acid sequence: CASIGLAGDRWNEQFF. The chain uses TRBV6-2 or TRBV6-3 and TRBJ2-1; 13 nucleotides agree with TRBD2. The length of the CDR3 is 16 residues. J was trimmed by 7 bases and V by 7 bases; bases with no gene match: 10. From germline, CDR1 is MNHEY and CDR2 SVGEGT.

This clonotype has a count of ten or more. One junction end disagrees with the germline gene, perhaps due to a read error. The rearrangement joins TRBV28 to TRBJ2-3, with D perhaps TRBD1 or TRBD2 (5 bases each). From germline, CDR1 is MDHEN and CDR2 SYDVKM. The CDR3 is 15 residues long. CDR3 sequence reads: CASCFGASSTDTQYF. CDR3 nucleotide sequence: TGTGCCAGCTGTTTCGGGGCTAGCAGCACAGATACGCAGTATTTT.

This clonotype was found a few times. The V call is TRBV20-1, the J call TRBJ1-5; D is uncertain. Trimming took off 5 bases at V and 0 bases at J, with 14 bases between the two ends. CDR1 and CDR2 from the germline V gene are DFQATT and SNEGSKA (reference sequence). This CDR3 has 15 amino acids. In DNA, the CDR3 is TGCAGTGCTCGCCCGGGCGAACATAGCAATCAGCCCCAGCATTTT. This codes for CSARPGEHSNQPQHF.

This clonotype was detected many times. The chain uses TRBV5-1 and TRBJ2-3; D is ambiguous. This CDR3 spans 12 amino acids. V shed 4 bases and J shed 4 bases, with 7 bases lying between them. Germline V gene sequence: CDR1 SGHRS, CDR2 YFSETQ. CDR3 sequence reads: CASSPTADTQYF. DNA for the CDR3: TGCGCCAGCAGCCCTACTGCAGATACGCAGTATTTT.

The V call is TRBV7-6, the J call TRBJ1-3; D remains unclear. Trimming shortened V by 6 bases and J by 4 bases, and 7 bases separated the two germline ends. Per the germline V gene, CDR1 is SGHVS and CDR2 is FNYEAQ. The length of the CDR3 is 12 residues. CDR3 nucleotide sequence: TGTGCCAGCAGTTTACAAGGAAACACCATATATTTT. It encodes CASSLQGNTIYF. Together with reference TRBV7-6 and TRBJ1-3, the CDR3 gives the full variable domain: GAGVSQSPRYKVTKRGQDVALRCDPISGHVSLYWYRQALGQGPEFLTYFNYEAQQDKSGLPNDRFSAERPEGSISTLTIQRTEQRDSAMYRCASSLQGNTIYFGEGSWLTVV.

This clonotype was seen a few times. The J gene is TRBJ1-1, the V gene TRBV13; a possible D gene is TRBD1 (5 bases). Trimming left V 6 bases short and J 6 bases short, with 11 bases between. CDR1 PRHDT and CDR2 FYEKMQ come from the germline V gene (reference sequence). The CDR3 consists of 12 residues. In nucleotides, the CDR3 is TGTGCCAGCAGGACAGAAGGGGCTGAAGCTTTCTTT. Amino acid sequence: CASRTEGAEAFF.